This T cell receptor (beta chain) was recorded in a study of Graves' ophthalmopathy and Graves' hyperthyroidism. In this cohort, patients with other autoimmune diseases, uncontrolled infections, pregnancy or lactation were excluded. This clonotype was found many times. The antigen remains undetermined. Notes on the study in general: Prediction of ophthalmopathy progression reached roughly 70% sensitivity and 72% to 75% specificity. The blood repertoire also included most expanded thyroid clonotypes above 0.001 frequency.

Amplifying from RNA transcripts, the study obtained TCR beta CDR3 regions. After a first-round RT-PCR with HTBI primers, a second-round multiplex PCR was run. TCRdb analysed the multiplex PCR reads with MiXCR anew, one entry per CDR3 protein. The data contain a few hundred thousand distinct CDR3 sequences, 15% of them singletons. The germline CDR1 and CDR2 sequences are ENHRY and SYGVKD. V shed 4 bases and J 5 bases; nucleotides not matched to a gene: 14. The CDR3 sequence is 16 residues long. Source material: peripheral blood. This sequence was found in a woman under 30 with stable Graves' hyperthyroidism. The rearrangement links TRBV10-3 to TRBJ2-7; 7 bases map to TRBD2. The CDR3 reads CAISALSGDVRHEQYF. Written as DNA, the CDR3 is TGTGCCATCAGTGCCCTGAGCGGGGACGTTAGGCACGAGCAGTACTTC.